This paragraph covers one T cell receptor (beta chain) sequence. The multiple sclerosis controls were treatment-naive patients affected by stable or active relapsing-remitting disease. The CDR3 has 12 residues. Trimming removed 7 bases at V and 8 bases at J, with 12 bases between. The V gene's germline CDR1 is MNHEY and CDR2 SVGEGT. The sample belongs to a study of CD8 T cells in Susac syndrome. A quantity of about 0.5 to 1 ug RNA underwent reverse transcription using random hexamers. Coverage of TCR beta CDR3 amplification by immunoSEQ multiplex PCR extended to 54 Vbeta and 13 Jbeta. TCRdb called the immunoSEQ multiplex PCR reads again in MiXCR, with one record for every CDR3 protein. The table lists some 300,000 distinct CDR3 sequences, about 88% of them singletons.

The rearrangement links TRBV6-2 or TRBV6-3 to TRBJ2-1; no reliable D call. This receptor was identified in a human donor with multiple sclerosis. The sequenced material came from CD8+ T cells from PBMCs. CDR3 DNA: TGTGCCAGCAAGTCGGGCGTCGATGAGCAGTTCTTC. Its protein product is CASKSGVDEQFF.